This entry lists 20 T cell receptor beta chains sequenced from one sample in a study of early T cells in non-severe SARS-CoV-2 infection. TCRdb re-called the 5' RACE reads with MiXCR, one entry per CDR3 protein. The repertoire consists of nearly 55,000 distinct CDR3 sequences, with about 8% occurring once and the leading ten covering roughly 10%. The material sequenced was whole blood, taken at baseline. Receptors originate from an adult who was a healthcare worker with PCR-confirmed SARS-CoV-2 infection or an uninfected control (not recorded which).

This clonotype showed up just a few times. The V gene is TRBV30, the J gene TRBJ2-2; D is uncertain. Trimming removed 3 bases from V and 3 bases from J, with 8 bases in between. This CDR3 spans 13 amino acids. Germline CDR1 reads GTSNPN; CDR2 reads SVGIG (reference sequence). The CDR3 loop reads CAWSSRDTGELFF. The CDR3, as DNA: TGTGCCTGGAGCAGTCGGGACACCGGGGAGCTGTTTTTT.

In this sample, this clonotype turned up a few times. CDR3: CASSIWTGELFF. CDR3 sequence (DNA): TGTGCCAGCAGCATATGGACCGGGGAGCTGTTTTTT. The V and J genes are TRBV12-3 or TRBV12-4 and TRBJ2-2; D unclear. The CDR3 extends over 12 amino acids. V gave up 6 bases and J gave up 5 bases, with 7 bases separating them.

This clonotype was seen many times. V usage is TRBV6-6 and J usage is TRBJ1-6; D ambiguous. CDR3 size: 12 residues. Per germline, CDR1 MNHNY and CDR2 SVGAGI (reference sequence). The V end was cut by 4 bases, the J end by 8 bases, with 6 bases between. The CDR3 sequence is CASSSWDSPLHF. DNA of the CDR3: TGTGCCAGCAGTTCATGGGATTCACCCCTCCACTTT.

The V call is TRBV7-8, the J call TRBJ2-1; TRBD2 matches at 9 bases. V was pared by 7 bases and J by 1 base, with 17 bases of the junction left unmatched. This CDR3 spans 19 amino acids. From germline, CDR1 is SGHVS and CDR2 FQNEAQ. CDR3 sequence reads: CASNLTSGPQIGSYNEQFF. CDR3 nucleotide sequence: TGTGCCAGCAACTTGACTAGCGGCCCACAGATAGGATCCTACAATGAGCAGTTCTTC.

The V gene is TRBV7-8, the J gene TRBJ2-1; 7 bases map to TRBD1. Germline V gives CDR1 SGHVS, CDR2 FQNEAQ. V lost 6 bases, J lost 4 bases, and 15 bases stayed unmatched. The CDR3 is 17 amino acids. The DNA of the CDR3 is TGTGCCAGCAGACGACAGGGTTTCTTCCCTCAGTACAATGAGCAGTTCTTC. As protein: CASRRQGFFPQYNEQFF.

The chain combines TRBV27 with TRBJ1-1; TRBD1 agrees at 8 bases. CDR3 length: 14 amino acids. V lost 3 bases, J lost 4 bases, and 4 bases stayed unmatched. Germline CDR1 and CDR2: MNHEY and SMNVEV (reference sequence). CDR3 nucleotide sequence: TGTGCCAGCAGTTTCTTACAGGGGGTCACTGAAGCTTTCTTT. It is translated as CASSFLQGVTEAFF.

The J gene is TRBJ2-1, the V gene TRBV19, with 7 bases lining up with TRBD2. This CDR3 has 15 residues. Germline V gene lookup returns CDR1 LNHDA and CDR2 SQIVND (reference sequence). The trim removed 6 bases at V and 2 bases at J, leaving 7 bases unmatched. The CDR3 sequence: CASSPLAETYNEQFF. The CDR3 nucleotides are TGTGCCAGTAGCCCCCTAGCGGAAACCTACAATGAGCAGTTCTTC.

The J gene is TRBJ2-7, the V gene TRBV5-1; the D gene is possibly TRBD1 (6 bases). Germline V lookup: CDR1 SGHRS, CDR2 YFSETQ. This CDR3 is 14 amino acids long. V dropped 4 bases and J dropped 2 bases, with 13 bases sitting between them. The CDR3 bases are TGCGCCAGCAGCCAGACGACAGGACCCTACGAGCAGTACTTC. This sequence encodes CASSQTTGPYEQYF.

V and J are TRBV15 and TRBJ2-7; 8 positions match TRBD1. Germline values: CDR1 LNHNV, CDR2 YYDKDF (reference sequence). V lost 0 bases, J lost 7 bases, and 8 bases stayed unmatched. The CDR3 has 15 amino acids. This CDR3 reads CATSRDRAGGREQYF. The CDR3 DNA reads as TGTGCCACCAGCAGAGATCGGGCAGGGGGCCGGGAGCAGTACTTC.

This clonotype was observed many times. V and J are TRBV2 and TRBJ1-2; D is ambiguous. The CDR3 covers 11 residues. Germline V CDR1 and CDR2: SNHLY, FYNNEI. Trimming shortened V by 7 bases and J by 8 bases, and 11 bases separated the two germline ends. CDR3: CASTVRRGYTF. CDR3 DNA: TGTGCCAGCACGGTGAGGAGGGGCTACACCTTC.

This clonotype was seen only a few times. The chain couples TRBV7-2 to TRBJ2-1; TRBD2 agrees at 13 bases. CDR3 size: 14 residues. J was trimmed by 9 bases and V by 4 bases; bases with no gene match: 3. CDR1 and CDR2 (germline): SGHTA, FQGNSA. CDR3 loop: CASSSGLAGVEQFF. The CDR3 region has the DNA TGTGCCAGCAGCTCCGGACTAGCGGGAGTTGAGCAGTTCTTC.

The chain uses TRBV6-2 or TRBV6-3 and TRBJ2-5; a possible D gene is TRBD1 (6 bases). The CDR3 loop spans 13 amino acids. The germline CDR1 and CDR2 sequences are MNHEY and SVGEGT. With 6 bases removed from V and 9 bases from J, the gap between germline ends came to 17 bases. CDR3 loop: CASRNLLQGPQYF. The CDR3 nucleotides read TGTGCCAGCAGAAACCTCTTACAGGGTCCCCAGTACTTC.

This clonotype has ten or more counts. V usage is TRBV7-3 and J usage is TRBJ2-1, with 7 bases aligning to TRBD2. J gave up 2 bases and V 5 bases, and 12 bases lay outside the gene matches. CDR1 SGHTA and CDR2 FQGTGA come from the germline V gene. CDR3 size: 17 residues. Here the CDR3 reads CASSKQSGRGTYNEQFF. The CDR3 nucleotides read TGTGCCAGCAGCAAACAGTCTGGGCGGGGGACCTACAATGAGCAGTTCTTC.

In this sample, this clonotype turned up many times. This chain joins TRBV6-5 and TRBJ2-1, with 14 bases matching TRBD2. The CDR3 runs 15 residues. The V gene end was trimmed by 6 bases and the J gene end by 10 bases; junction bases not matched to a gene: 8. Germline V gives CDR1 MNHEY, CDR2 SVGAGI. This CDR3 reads CASRSGLAGVGEQFF. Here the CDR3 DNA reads TGTGCCAGCAGATCGGGACTAGCGGGAGTAGGAGAGCAGTTCTTC.

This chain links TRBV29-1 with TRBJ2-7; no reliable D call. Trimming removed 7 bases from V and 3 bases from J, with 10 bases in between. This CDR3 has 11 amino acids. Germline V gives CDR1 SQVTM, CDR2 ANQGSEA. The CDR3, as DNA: TGCAGCGCCGCCCTGGACTACGAGCAGTACTTC. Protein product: CSAALDYEQYF.

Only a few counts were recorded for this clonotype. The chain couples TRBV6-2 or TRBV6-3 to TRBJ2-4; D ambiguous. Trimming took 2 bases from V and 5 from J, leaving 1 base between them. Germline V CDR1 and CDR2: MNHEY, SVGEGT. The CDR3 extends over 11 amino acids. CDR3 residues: CASSYQNIQYF. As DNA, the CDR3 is TGTGCCAGCAGTTACCAAAACATTCAGTACTTC.

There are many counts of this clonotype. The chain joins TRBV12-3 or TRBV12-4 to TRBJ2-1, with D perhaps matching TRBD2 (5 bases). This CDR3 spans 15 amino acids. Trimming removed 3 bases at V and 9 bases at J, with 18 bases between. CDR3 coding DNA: TGTGCCAGCAGTTTGTACAGAGCGGCGGGTCTTGAGCAGTTCTTC. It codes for CASSLYRAAGLEQFF.

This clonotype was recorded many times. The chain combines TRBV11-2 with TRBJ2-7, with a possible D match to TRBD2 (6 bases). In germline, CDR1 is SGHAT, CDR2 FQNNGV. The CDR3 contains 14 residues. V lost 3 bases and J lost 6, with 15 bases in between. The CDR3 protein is CASSFGGRISEQYF. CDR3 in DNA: TGTGCCAGCAGCTTTGGTGGGAGGATCTCCGAGCAGTACTTC.

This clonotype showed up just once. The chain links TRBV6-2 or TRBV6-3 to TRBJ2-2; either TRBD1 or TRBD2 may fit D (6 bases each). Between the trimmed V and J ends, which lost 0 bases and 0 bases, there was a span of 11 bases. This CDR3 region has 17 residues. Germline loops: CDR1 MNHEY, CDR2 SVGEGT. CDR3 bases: TGTGCCAGCAGTTACTCGAATAGGGGGGCGAACACCGGGGAGCTGTTTTTT. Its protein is CASSYSNRGANTGELFF.

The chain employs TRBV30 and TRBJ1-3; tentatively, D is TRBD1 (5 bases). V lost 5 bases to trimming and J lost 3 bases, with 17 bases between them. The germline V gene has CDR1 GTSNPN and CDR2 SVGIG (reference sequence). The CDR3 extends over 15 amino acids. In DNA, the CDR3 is TGTGCCTGGGCCGGGACGAATGCTTATGGAAACACCATATATTTT. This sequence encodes CAWAGTNAYGNTIYF. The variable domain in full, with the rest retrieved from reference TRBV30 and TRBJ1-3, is SQTIHQWPATLVQPVGSPLSLECTVEGTSNPNLYWYRQAAGRGLQLLFYSVGIGQISSEVPQNLSASRPQDRQFILSSKKLLLSDSGFYLCAWAGTNAYGNTIYFGEGSWLTVV.